This T cell receptor beta chain was captured by sequencing in a study of cytomegalovirus exposure and HLA in healthy donors. Findings and limits, study-wide: In a later analysis, DRB1 alleles had the most associated TCRs; HLA-C alleles the fewest. Reportedly, a later analysis found an Asian-associated ancestry cluster had fewer N-insertions than the approximately 700-donor mean. Because they were indistinguishable, some V segments, including TRBV6-2 and TRBV6-3, were excluded.

The donors gave bone marrow, and they were healthy. As concerns this clone: Its antigen is unknown.

The PCR had 60 Vbeta and 13 Jbeta primers. The method was immunoSEQ multiplex PCR; TCRdb's version includes in-frame clones alone and lacks a portion of them. Of 150,000 to 200,000 clones in the sample, 77% are singletons; the top ten hold about 2.6%. The CDR3 consists of 15 residues. V was pared by 6 bases and J by 0 bases, with 7 bases of the junction left unmatched. Germline CDR1 reads SGHDT; CDR2 reads YYEEEE. The sequenced sample consisted of PBMCs. The chain couples TRBV5-6 to TRBJ2-3; 7 nucleotides agree with TRBD1. The TCR originated in a woman between 40 and 50 years old in good health and CMV-seropositive. DNA of the CDR3: TGTGCCAGCAAACTTAGGGGGCACAGCACAGATACGCAGTATTTT. It translates to CASKLRGHSTDTQYF.